This is a list of T cell receptor beta chains from one sample in a study of blood T cell repertoires in COVID-19. Here immunoSEQ multiplex PCR was the method, and the copy in TCRdb shows in-frame clones only, minus some. Of 200,000 to 250,000 clones listed, about 90% are singletons. The sample consisted of peripheral blood. The receptor set was obtained from a man aged 35 to 55 with active or convalescent COVID-19. Each CDR3 is given with its conserved first and last residue. D genes are given only for firm matches. For some rows the clone size is stated as once, few or many, or as a class when expanded; others skip it.

TRBV28	TRBJ2-7	-	-	CASSYDRRLYEQYF	TGTGCCAGCAGTTACGACAGGAGACTCTACGAGCAGTACTTC
TRBV5-8	TRBJ1-2	-	-	CASSYRPGRANGYTF	TGTGCCAGCAGCTACCGACCTGGCAGGGCGAATGGCTACACCTTC
TRBV5-1	TRBJ2-1	-	-	CASSPDIREQFF	TGCGCCAGCAGCCCGGACATACGGGAGCAGTTCTTC
TRBV6-5	TRBJ1-6	-	-	CASRKQGPSPLHF	TGTGCCAGCAGAAAACAGGGCCCCTCACCCCTCCACTTT
TRBV5-1	TRBJ1-1	-	-	CASSLELGTLNTEAFF	TGCGCCAGCAGCTTGGAGTTAGGGACACTGAACACTGAAGCTTTCTTT
TRBV25-1	TRBJ1-2	-	-	CASSAARFGGYTF	TGTGCCAGCAGTGCTGCGAGGTTTGGTGGCTACACCTTC
TRBV30	TRBJ1-2	-	-	CAWTQGAVLNTF	TGTGCCTGGACCCAAGGGGCGGTTTTGAATACCTTC
TRBV6-5	TRBJ1-4	-	-	CAREEEKLFF	TGTGCCAGGGAGGAGGAAAAACTGTTTTTT
TRBV11-2	TRBJ2-7	-	-	CASSLGAVSYEQYF	TGTGCCAGCAGCTTAGGTGCAGTCTCCTACGAGCAGTACTTC
TRBV5-4	TRBJ2-3	once	TRBD2	CASSWGTSGKTDTQYF	TGTGCCAGCAGCTGGGGGACTAGCGGGAAGACAGATACGCAGTATTTT
TRBV4-1	TRBJ1-5	-	TRBD1	CASSPGQAQPQHF	TGCGCCAGCAGCCCCGGACAGGCCCAGCCCCAGCATTTT
TRBV7-3	TRBJ2-1	-	TRBD2	CASSLNSPASGKGEQFF	TGTGCCAGCAGCTTAAATTCACCGGCTAGCGGGAAGGGCGAGCAGTTCTTC
TRBV27	TRBJ1-2	-	TRBD1	CASSLSPGTGGDGYTF	TGTGCCAGCAGTCTATCACCCGGGACAGGAGGGGATGGCTACACCTTC
TRBV19	TRBJ1-5	-	-	CASTGGGYSNQPQHF	TGTGCCAGTACCGGCGGGGGGTATAGCAATCAGCCCCAGCATTTT
TRBV11-3	TRBJ2-1	few	TRBD2	CASSPRGGSYNEQFF	TGTGCCAGCAGCCCACGGGGGGGATCCTACAATGAGCAGTTCTTC
TRBV5-1	TRBJ2-3	-	-	CASSLAVADTQYF	TGCGCCAGCAGCTTGGCAGTGGCAGATACGCAGTATTTT
TRBV11-2	TRBJ1-1	-	-	CASSLDLAVNTEAFF	TGTGCCAGCAGCTTAGATCTCGCAGTGAACACTGAAGCTTTCTTT
TRBV19	TRBJ2-7	-	TRBD2	CASSVAGGTYEQYF	TGTGCCAGTAGTGTAGCGGGGGGGACCTACGAGCAGTACTTC
TRBV7-9	TRBJ1-1	-	-	CASSLFVMNTEAFF	TGTGCCAGCAGCTTATTCGTAATGAACACTGAAGCTTTCTTT
TRBV6-4	TRBJ2-2	-	TRBD2	CASSDLAGEGTGELFF	TGTGCCAGCAGTGACCTAGCGGGAGAAGGTACCGGGGAGCTGTTTTTT
TRBV29-1	TRBJ1-1	-	TRBD1	CSVMGQWNTEAFF	TGCAGCGTTATGGGACAGTGGAACACTGAAGCTTTCTTT
TRBV5-4	TRBJ2-2	-	TRBD2	CASSWTSGGGTGELFF	TGTGCCAGCAGCTGGACTAGCGGGGGTGGAACCGGGGAGCTGTTTTTT
TRBV18	TRBJ1-1	-	-	CASSPKRDTEAFF	TGTGCCAGCTCACCAAAACGAGACACTGAAGCTTTCTTT
TRBV5-1	TRBJ2-5	-	TRBD2	CASSLVGLAGPETQYF	TGCGCCAGCAGCTTGGTGGGACTAGCGGGTCCAGAGACCCAGTACTTC
TRBV6-5	TRBJ2-7	-	TRBD2	CASSTTSGPYEQYF	TGTGCCAGCAGTACGACTAGCGGGCCCTACGAGCAGTACTTC
TRBV19	TRBJ1-4	-	-	CASSMPGDSGEKLFF	TGTGCCAGTAGTATGCCCGGAGATAGCGGTGAAAAACTGTTTTTT
TRBV25-1	TRBJ1-1	-	-	CASRKSSGFEAFF	TGTGCCAGCAGAAAGAGTTCAGGGTTTGAAGCTTTCTTT
TRBV5-5	TRBJ2-6	-	TRBD1	CASGSGTGGAGANVLTF	TGTGCCAGCGGATCAGGGACAGGGGGCGCTGGGGCCAACGTCCTGACTTTC
TRBV6-5	TRBJ1-6	-	-	CATRVGDSPLHF	TGTGCCACCAGGGTAGGGGATTCACCCCTCCACTTT
TRBV6-5	TRBJ1-2	-	TRBD1	CASSYRDRGYGYTF	TGTGCCAGCAGTTATCGGGACAGAGGCTATGGCTACACCTTC
TRBV5-1	TRBJ2-1	-	TRBD2	CASSLLAGNPGGEQFF	TGCGCCAGCAGCTTGTTAGCGGGAAATCCTGGTGGTGAGCAGTTCTTC
TRBV11-1	TRBJ1-1	-	-	CASSLSAGLNTEAFF	TGTGCCAGCAGCTTAAGCGCAGGGCTGAACACTGAAGCTTTCTTT
TRBV27	TRBJ2-7	-	TRBD1	CATQLFFSIRGQASYEQYF	TGTGCCACACAACTATTTTTTAGCATTCGGGGACAGGCTTCCTACGAGCAGTACTTC
TRBV9	TRBJ2-4	-	-	CASSVEAQENIQYF	TGTGCCAGCAGCGTAGAGGCTCAGGAAAACATTCAGTACTTC
TRBV4-2	TRBJ1-3	-	-	CASSKPGQNSGNTIYF	TGTGCCAGCAGCAAACCGGGACAAAACTCTGGAAACACCATATATTTT
TRBV24-1	TRBJ2-7	-	TRBD1	CATSDTITGGEQYF	TGTGCCACCAGTGATACCATCACAGGGGGTGAGCAGTACTTC
TRBV7-2	TRBJ2-5	-	-	CASSFTSGIYQETQYF	TGTGCCAGCAGCTTCACATCCGGGATCTATCAAGAGACCCAGTACTTC
TRBV30	TRBJ1-6	-	-	CAWTTGSSYNSPLHF	TGTGCCTGGACCACGGGAAGTTCCTATAATTCACCCCTCCACTTT
TRBV5-1	TRBJ2-3	once	-	CASSWGGSGKDTQYF	TGCGCCAGCAGCTGGGGAGGTTCAGGGAAAGATACGCAGTATTTT
TRBV5-1	TRBJ1-1	-	-	CASSADRNTEAFF	TGCGCCAGCAGCGCGGACAGGAACACTGAAGCTTTCTTT
TRBV28	TRBJ1-6	-	TRBD1	CASSSQPGQSSSYNSPLHF	TGTGCCAGCAGTTCCCAGCCGGGACAGTCTAGCTCCTATAATTCACCCCTCCACTTT
TRBV6-4	TRBJ2-1	-	TRBD2	CASSDVAGGLKEQFF	TGTGCCAGCAGTGATGTAGCGGGAGGGCTAAAAGAGCAGTTCTTC
TRBV11-2	TRBJ2-7	-	-	CASSSSRVRSYEQYF	TGTGCCAGCAGCTCTAGCCGGGTCCGCTCCTACGAGCAGTACTTC
TRBV21-1	TRBJ1-4	-	-	CASSKIATGGVTNEKLFF	TGTGCCAGCAGCAAAATTGCGACAGGGGGCGTCACTAATGAAAAACTGTTTTTT
TRBV9	TRBJ1-3	-	-	CASSVGGLLAGNTIYF	TGTGCCAGCAGCGTAGGGGGGCTATTAGCTGGAAACACCATATATTTT
TRBV7-3	TRBJ2-5	-	TRBD2	CASSRSGRRETQYF	TGTGCCAGCAGCCGAAGCGGGAGGCGGGAGACCCAGTACTTC
TRBV27	TRBJ1-5	-	-	CASSPIRGSNQPQHF	TGTGCCAGCAGTCCCATTAGAGGTAGCAATCAGCCCCAGCATTTT
TRBV9	TRBJ2-7	few	-	CASSLGGSGYEQYF	TGTGCCAGCAGCCTTGGTGGGTCGGGGTACGAGCAGTACTTC
TRBV5-1	TRBJ1-3	-	TRBD1	CASSLGARGPGNTIYF	TGCGCCAGCAGCTTGGGGGCCAGGGGGCCTGGAAACACCATATATTTT
TRBV16	TRBJ2-4	-	TRBD1	CASSQTGENIQYF	TGTGCCAGCAGCCAGACAGGGGAAAACATTCAGTACTTC
TRBV10-1	TRBJ1-2	-	-	CASSESRIPGGYGYTF	TGCGCCAGCAGTGAGTCGCGAATTCCTGGAGGCTATGGCTACACCTTC
TRBV27	TRBJ2-7	-	TRBD1	CASRATGVVYEQYF	TGTGCCAGCCGTGCGACAGGGGTTGTCTACGAGCAGTACTTC
TRBV11-2	TRBJ2-3	-	TRBD2	CASSSSGGAGTDTQYF	TGTGCCAGCAGCTCTAGCGGGGGGGCGGGCACAGATACGCAGTATTTT
TRBV7-2	TRBJ1-2	-	-	CASSLEARGPRRYGYTF	TGTGCCAGCAGCTTAGAGGCGCGGGGGCCAAGGAGGTATGGCTACACCTTC
TRBV5-4	TRBJ2-7	-	TRBD2	CASSSGASGNEQYF	TGTGCCAGCAGCTCGGGGGCTAGCGGGAACGAGCAGTACTTC
TRBV30	TRBJ1-4	-	TRBD1	CAWSWTGVEKLFF	TGTGCCTGGAGTTGGACAGGGGTCGAAAAACTGTTTTTT
TRBV29-1	TRBJ2-5	-	-	CSARRAGTETQYF	TGCAGCGCTCGCCGCGCGGGAACGGAGACCCAGTACTTC